Reported below is one T cell receptor beta chain. The data originate from a study of blood T cell repertoires in COVID-19. Measured with immunoSEQ multiplex PCR; TCRdb has only the in-frame clones, and not every one. The sample has just under 85,000 clones, about four fifths seen once. The germline gives CDR1 LGHNT, CDR2 FRNRAP. Trimming took 6 bases from V and 1 from J; bases not matched to a gene: 5. The CDR3 totals 15 residues. This clonotype was sampled from a woman aged 55-69 years with acute or convalescent COVID-19. Sequencing was done on a sample of peripheral blood. V gene TRBV12-5 combines with J gene TRBJ2-3; 9 nucleotides match TRBD2. CDR3 residues: CASGFWTSGTDTQYF. Written as DNA, the CDR3 is TGTGCTAGTGGCTTCTGGACTAGCGGCACAGATACGCAGTATTTT.